This TCR beta chain originates from a study of cytomegalovirus exposure and HLA in healthy donors. A multiplex PCR was run with 60 Vbeta primers and 13 Jbeta primers. Produced via immunoSEQ multiplex PCR; TCRdb's table is partial and in-frame only. Of about 160,000 clones listed, around three quarters are singletons. Many counts were recorded for this clone. This CDR3 spans 14 amino acids. Germline V gene data show CDR1 as MGHRA and CDR2 as YSYEKL. V lost 4 bases and J lost 4, with 13 bases in between. The TCR originated in a woman aged 40 to 50 in good health and CMV-seronegative. The chain links TRBV4-1 to TRBJ1-1; possible D gene TRBD1, 5 bases. What was sequenced was PBMCs. CDR3 nucleotides: TGCGCCAGCAGCCGAAGAATGGGGGGCACTGAAGCTTTCTTT. This gives the protein CASSRRMGGTEAFF.